These T cell receptor beta chains were read from a single sample in a study of response to subunit inactivated influenza vaccine. Each CDR3 protein gets one entry after TCRdb re-called the RT-PCR reads with MiXCR. The top ten hold 5.5% to 8% of the sample, which has hundreds of thousands of distinct CDR3 sequences, about 15% seen once. The specimen comprised PBMCs from blood, sampled around two weeks before vaccination. The receptors stem from a man aged 50-60 years who received an inactivated influenza vaccine. Both conserved end residues are part of each CDR3. A D gene is named only where the DNA matches it firmly. A clone size is listed for some rows: how often the clone was seen (once, few, many), or a class if it is expanded.

>.|TRBJ2-1|TRBV4-2|.
CASSQQSLGENEQFF
TGTGCCAGCAGCCAACAATCACTAGGTGAGAATGAGCAGTTCTTC
>.|TRBJ1-4|TRBV6-5|.
CASSSQGGEKLFF
TGTGCCAGCAGTTCCCAGGGCGGCGAAAAACTGTTTTTT
>.|TRBJ2-5|TRBV29-1|few
CSVDELAAQYF
TGCAGCGTAGACGAACTGGCGGCCCAGTACTTC
>.|TRBJ2-5|TRBV4-3|many
CASSQLPGVQETQYF
TGCGCCAGCAGCCAACTCCCAGGGGTACAAGAGACCCAGTACTTC
>.|TRBJ2-7|TRBV6-5|.
CASSYSSLGGKSYEQYF
TGTGCCAGCAGTTACTCGAGTCTGGGGGGCAAATCCTACGAGCAGTACTTC
>TRBD2|TRBJ2-5|TRBV9|many
CASSVDLAGTETQYF
TGTGCCAGCAGCGTAGATCTAGCGGGGACGGAGACCCAGTACTTC
>TRBD2|TRBJ2-5|TRBV20-1|many
CSSETSGGGPQYF
TGCAGTTCCGAGACTAGCGGGGGTGGGCCCCAGTACTTC
>.|TRBJ1-1|TRBV29-1|.
CSVEGVGTEAFF
TGCAGCGTTGAGGGGGTGGGCACTGAAGCTTTCTTT
>.|TRBJ1-4|TRBV28|.
CASSLYGPPNEKLFF
TGTGCCAGCAGTTTGTACGGGCCGCCTAATGAAAAACTGTTTTTT
>.|TRBJ1-2|TRBV20-1|few
CSARDQNLRGYTF
TGCAGTGCTAGAGATCAGAACCTTCGGGGCTACACCTTC
>TRBD2|TRBJ2-2|TRBV2|many
CASSPGLAGPDTGELFF
TGTGCCAGCAGCCCGGGACTAGCGGGCCCTGACACCGGGGAGCTGTTTTTT
>TRBD1|TRBJ2-7|TRBV20-1|.
CSARDGGTGVYEQYF
TGCAGTGCTAGAGATGGGGGGACAGGGGTGTACGAGCAGTACTTC
>TRBD2|TRBJ2-1|TRBV20-1|.
CSANLLGLAGSSYNEQFF
TGCAGTGCTAACCTATTGGGACTAGCGGGGAGCTCCTACAATGAGCAGTTCTTC
>.|TRBJ2-5|TRBV7-8|.
CASSLANRVETQYF
TGTGCCAGCAGCTTAGCAAACAGGGTGGAGACCCAGTACTTC
>TRBD1|TRBJ1-1|TRBV9|few
CASSVATGMDRVNTEAFF
TGTGCCAGCAGCGTAGCTACGGGGATGGACAGGGTGAACACTGAAGCTTTCTTT
>TRBD2|TRBJ2-1|TRBV18|few
CASSPPGVAGVMANEQFF
TGTGCCAGCTCACCACCGGGGGTAGCGGGAGTCATGGCCAATGAGCAGTTCTTC
>TRBD1|TRBJ1-1|TRBV5-1|many
CASSPGQGYTEAFF
TGCGCCAGCAGCCCGGGACAGGGTTACACTGAAGCTTTCTTT
>.|TRBJ2-5|TRBV2|few
CASSEWTSQETQYF
TGTGCCAGCAGTGAGTGGACTTCCCAAGAGACCCAGTACTTC
>.|TRBJ2-7|TRBV20-1|.
CSARLGSLYEQYF
TGCAGTGCTAGACTAGGGTCCCTCTACGAGCAGTACTTC
>TRBD2|TRBJ2-1|TRBV9|few
CASSVALASGSFNEQFF
TGTGCCAGCAGCGTAGCTCTGGCTAGCGGGAGTTTCAATGAGCAGTTCTTC
>TRBD2|TRBJ2-7|TRBV10-3|many
CATEGLAGGEQYF
TGTGCCACCGAGGGACTAGCGGGAGGCGAGCAGTACTTC
>.|TRBJ1-2|TRBV12-3/TRBV12-4|few
CASTDSNGYTF
TGTGCCTCAACAGATTCGAATGGCTACACCTTC
>TRBD1|TRBJ1-2|TRBV29-1|many
CSVVDRGGYTF
TGCAGCGTTGTGGACAGGGGGGGCTACACCTTC
>TRBD1|TRBJ2-7|TRBV4-1|few
CASSQTGTGDYEQYF
TGCGCCAGCAGCCAAACCGGGACAGGGGACTACGAGCAGTACTTC
>.|TRBJ2-3|TRBV4-2|.
CASSQRGAGTDTQYF
TGTGCCAGCAGCCAACGAGGGGCTGGGACAGATACGCAGTATTTT
>.|TRBJ2-5|TRBV6-6|.
CASSYRKETQYF
TGTGCCAGCAGTTATAGAAAAGAGACCCAGTACTTC
>.|TRBJ1-5|TRBV20-1|many
CSASIVSGNNQPQHF
TGCAGTGCTAGTATTGTAAGCGGTAACAATCAGCCCCAGCATTTT
>TRBD1|TRBJ2-7|TRBV12-3/TRBV12-4|.
CASSFEGAQQYF
TGTGCCAGCAGTTTTGAGGGGGCACAACAGTACTTC
>TRBD1|TRBJ1-1|TRBV5-1|.
CASSLEGARNTEAFF
TGCGCCAGCAGCTTGGAGGGGGCAAGGAACACTGAAGCTTTCTTT
>.|TRBJ2-1|TRBV7-2|.
CASSFLGVAYNEQFF
TGTGCCAGCAGTTTTCTAGGGGTCGCCTACAATGAGCAGTTCTTC
>.|TRBJ2-7|TRBV6-2/TRBV6-3|few
CASPPLSYEQYF
TGTGCCAGCCCTCCGCTCTCCTACGAGCAGTACTTC
>TRBD1|TRBJ2-3|TRBV6-1|few
CASSPRGTGYTDTQYF
TGTGCCAGCAGCCCCCGTGGGACAGGGTATACAGATACGCAGTATTTT
>.|TRBJ2-3|TRBV24-1|.
CATSGGDTNTDTQYF
TGTGCCACCAGTGGGGGAGATACTAACACAGATACGCAGTATTTT
>TRBD1|TRBJ2-7|TRBV28|many
CASRETGGEQYF
TGTGCCAGCAGGGAGACAGGGGGCGAGCAGTACTTC
>.|TRBJ2-7|TRBV5-5|.
CASRTSSSYEQYF
TGTGCCAGCAGAACAAGTTCCTCCTACGAGCAGTACTTC
>TRBD2|TRBJ2-5|TRBV7-2|.
CASAWAGGLETQYF
TGTGCCAGCGCCTGGGCGGGAGGCTTAGAGACCCAGTACTTC
>TRBD1|TRBJ2-3|TRBV29-1|few
CSLYPGQGTDTQYF
TGCAGCCTATACCCGGGACAGGGGACAGATACGCAGTATTTT
>.|TRBJ2-2|TRBV27|few
CASSHRENTGELFF
TGTGCCAGCAGTCACAGGGAAAACACCGGGGAGCTGTTTTTT
>TRBD2|TRBJ2-7|TRBV20-1|few
CSAETSGAPYEQYF
TGCAGTGCCGAGACTAGCGGAGCCCCCTACGAGCAGTACTTC
>.|TRBJ1-3|TRBV12-3/TRBV12-4|.
CASREVRDSGNTIYF
TGTGCCAGCAGAGAGGTGAGGGACTCTGGAAACACCATATATTTT
>TRBD2|TRBJ2-7|TRBV29-1|few
CSVTSGESYEQYF
TGCAGCGTTACGAGCGGGGAGTCCTACGAGCAGTACTTC
>.|TRBJ2-5|TRBV5-1|.
CASSRIDSDQETQYF
TGCGCCAGCAGCCGAATAGACAGCGACCAAGAGACCCAGTACTTC
>.|TRBJ2-7|TRBV11-2|once
CASSLTGYAYEQYF
TGTGCCAGCAGCTTAACAGGGTACGCGTACGAGCAGTACTTC
>TRBD1|TRBJ2-7|TRBV4-2|few
CASSQGIQGYEQYF
TGTGCCAGCAGCCAAGGGATACAGGGGTACGAGCAGTACTTC
>.|TRBJ2-1|TRBV6-2/TRBV6-3|.
CASSYLNGGWSYNEQFF
TGTGCCAGCAGTTACCTGAACGGGGGTTGGTCCTACAATGAGCAGTTCTTC
>.|TRBJ2-3|TRBV21-1|.
CASSKKRRVEDTQYF
TGTGCCAGCAGCAAAAAGAGGAGGGTGGAAGATACGCAGTATTTT
>.|TRBJ1-1|TRBV13|.
CASSRRTANTEAFF
TGTGCCAGCAGCCGGCGGACGGCTAACACTGAAGCTTTCTTT
>TRBD1|TRBJ2-5|TRBV29-1|many
CSAGQDSETQYF
TGCAGCGCTGGACAGGACAGCGAGACCCAGTACTTC
>TRBD1|TRBJ2-3|TRBV3-1|.
CASSPRQGSTDTQYF
TGTGCCAGCAGCCCCCGACAGGGAAGCACAGATACGCAGTATTTT
>TRBD1|TRBJ2-7|TRBV28|.
CASRLTGWEQYF
TGTGCCAGCAGGCTGACAGGGTGGGAGCAGTACTTC
>.|TRBJ1-2|TRBV28|.
CASSLRTADGYTF
TGTGCCAGCAGTTTACGGACAGCCGATGGCTACACCTTC
>.|TRBJ2-2|TRBV11-2|few
CASSLRSGHANTGELFF
TGTGCCAGCAGCTTACGATCGGGCCACGCGAACACCGGGGAGCTGTTTTTT
>.|TRBJ2-1|TRBV28|few
CASWRWPGYEQFF
TGTGCCAGCTGGAGGTGGCCGGGGTATGAGCAGTTCTTC
>.|TRBJ2-7|TRBV4-2|.
CASSQVGVRGTYEQYF
TGTGCCAGCAGCCAAGTTGGGGTGAGGGGGACCTACGAGCAGTACTTC